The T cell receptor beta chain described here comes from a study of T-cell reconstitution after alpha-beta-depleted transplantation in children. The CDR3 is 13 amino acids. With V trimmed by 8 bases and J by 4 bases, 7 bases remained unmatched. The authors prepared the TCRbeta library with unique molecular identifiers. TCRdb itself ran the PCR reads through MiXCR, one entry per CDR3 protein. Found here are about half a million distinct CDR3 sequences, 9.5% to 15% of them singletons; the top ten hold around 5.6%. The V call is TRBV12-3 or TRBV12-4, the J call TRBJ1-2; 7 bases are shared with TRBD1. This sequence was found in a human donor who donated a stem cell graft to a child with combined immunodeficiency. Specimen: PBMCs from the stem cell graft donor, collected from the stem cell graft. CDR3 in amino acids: CASLDGQAYGYTF. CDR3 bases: TGTGCCAGCTTAGATGGACAGGCCTATGGCTACACCTTC.